The TCR beta chain under discussion was sequenced for a study of CD8 T cells in Susac syndrome. As for the study in general: When blood was drawn, the patients with Susac syndrome were therapy-naive, on corticosteroids, or on intravenous immunoglobulin alone.

RNA was extracted with the RNeasy kit, and a quantity of about 0.45 to 1 ug was reverse transcribed using random hexamers. Amplification of TCR beta CDR3 was carried out by immunoSEQ multiplex PCR, which covered 54 Vbeta and 13 Jbeta segments. One entry per CDR3 protein, called by TCRdb with MiXCR from the immunoSEQ multiplex PCR reads. The table has about 200,000 distinct CDR3 sequences, about 91% seen once. The CDR3 totals 11 residues. V shed 5 bases and J shed 5 bases, with 6 bases lying between them. Germline V gene lookup returns CDR1 MRHNA and CDR2 SNTAGT. A few counts support this clonotype. The receptor was isolated from a human donor with Susac syndrome. The chain combines TRBV6-4 with TRBJ2-5, with D hard to call. Sample: CD4+ T cells from PBMCs. The chain's CDR3 is CASSSRETQYF. For the CDR3, the DNA is TGTGCCAGCAGTTCCAGGGAGACCCAGTACTTC.